This T cell receptor (beta chain) derives from a study of multiple sclerosis patients with progressive multifocal leukoencephalopathy. Study findings and constraints: Lower normalized Shannon entropy suggested reduced TRB diversity in most PML patients. Clones expanded at PML were already present before and during natalizumab.

Concerning this clone: Its antigen is still unknown.

The time point was: time of PML onset. The T3 samples were drawn when PML began. Measured with immunoSEQ multiplex PCR; TCRdb has only the in-frame clones, and not every one. The profile covers tens of thousands of clones, with over 75% appearing a single time and about 3.2% taken by the ten largest. The CDR3 spans 15 residues. Per the germline V gene, CDR1 is SGHNT and CDR2 is YYREEE (reference sequence). The V gene lost 0 bases and the J gene lost 0 bases, with 10 bases spanning the gap. This TCR was sampled from a human donor with progressive multifocal leukoencephalopathy. The rearrangement links TRBV5-4 to TRBJ2-7; weak D call: TRBD1 (5 bases). The starting material was PBMCs, obtained from a patient treated with natalizumab. The CDR3 sequence is CASSLAGLSSYEQYF. Written as DNA, the CDR3 is TGTGCCAGCAGCTTGGCAGGGTTAAGCTCCTACGAGCAGTACTTC. The whole variable domain, remainder taken from reference TRBV5-4 and TRBJ2-7, is ETGVTQSPTHLIKTRGQQVTLRCSSQSGHNTVSWYQQALGQGPQFIFQYYREEENGRGNFPPRFSGLQFPNYSSELNVNALELDDSALYLCASSLAGLSSYEQYFGPGTRLTVT.